This T cell receptor beta chain came from a study of T cell responses to AZD1222 COVID-19 vaccine. Study results and caveats: Vaccine-associated CD4 TCRs spanned spike, dominant at 160-218 and 743-854. Females made up more of the donors, who were largely white British, and clonal diversity may have come out too low.

On this clone itself: The target antigen is unknown.

Germline assignment: CDR1 SGHDN and CDR2 FVKESK. The CDR3 consists of 14 residues. Trimming stripped 1 base from V and 7 bases from J, with 13 bases between. Profiling relied on immunoSEQ multiplex PCR, and the TCRdb table lists in-frame clones only, not all of them. The table records around 61,000 clones, approximately 85% of them present only once. This sequence joins TRBV14 and TRBJ2-5, with D possibly matching TRBD2 (6 bases). The receptor comes from an adult in good health. This material consisted of peripheral blood, taken on day 0 of AZD1222 vaccination. The CDR3: CASSQGTSWWTQYF. CDR3 sequence (DNA): TGTGCCAGCAGCCAAGGAACTAGCTGGTGGACCCAGTACTTC.